This T cell receptor (beta chain) was recovered during a study of shared clonotypes between healthy human individuals. V lost 2 bases and J lost 2, with 13 bases in between. The CDR3 is 15 residues long. Germline V CDR1 and CDR2: SQVTM, ANQGSEA. Scientists sequenced DNA from unsorted PBMC on ten immunoSEQ deep assay plates. Using immunoSEQ multiplex PCR, the repertoire was profiled, and TCRdb retains in-frame clones only, with some absent. The table shows about 480,000 clones, with approximately 79% occurring only once. The clonotype comes from a woman in her thirties or forties in good health. Some clones in this sample may be carry-over from other donors' samples. Sequencing was performed on PBMCs. V gene TRBV29-1 combines with J gene TRBJ1-3; D perhaps matches TRBD1 (5 bases). Here the CDR3 reads CSVELAVGPGNTIYF. CDR3 sequence (DNA): TGCAGCGTTGAACTTGCTGTGGGGCCTGGAAACACCATATATTTT.